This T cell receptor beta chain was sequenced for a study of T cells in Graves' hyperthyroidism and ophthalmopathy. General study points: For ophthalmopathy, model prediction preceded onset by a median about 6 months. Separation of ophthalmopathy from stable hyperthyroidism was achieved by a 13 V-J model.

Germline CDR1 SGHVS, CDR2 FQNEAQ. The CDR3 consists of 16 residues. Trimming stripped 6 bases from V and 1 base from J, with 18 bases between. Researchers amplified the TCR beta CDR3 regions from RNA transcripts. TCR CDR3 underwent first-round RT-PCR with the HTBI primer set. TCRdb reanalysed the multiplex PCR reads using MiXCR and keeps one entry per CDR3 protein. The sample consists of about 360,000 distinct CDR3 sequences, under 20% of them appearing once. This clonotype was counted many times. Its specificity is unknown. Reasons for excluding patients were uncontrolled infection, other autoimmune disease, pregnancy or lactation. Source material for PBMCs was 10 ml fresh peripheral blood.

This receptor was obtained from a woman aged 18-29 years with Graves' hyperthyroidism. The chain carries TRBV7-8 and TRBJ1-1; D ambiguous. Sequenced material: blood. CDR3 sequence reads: CASRPTNLDGNTEAFF. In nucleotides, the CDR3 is TGTGCCAGCAGACCAACCAACTTGGACGGGAACACTGAAGCTTTCTTT.